The 14 T cell receptor beta chains in this list originate from one sample, sequenced in a study of cytomegalovirus exposure and HLA in healthy donors listed by TCRdb under 2017. Libraries were made using the immunoSEQ multiplex PCR assay. For the multiplex PCR, a mixture combining 60 forward primers for TCR Vbeta segments and 13 reverse primers for TCR Jbeta segments was used. TCRdb carries this immuneACCESS record with in-frame sequences only. Its versions omit some clonotypes, under half of them owing to an unresolved V gene in the studies checked, with the rest unexplained. In this sample the table shows 95,000 to 150,000 clones, roughly three fifths of which occur a single time. 1.5% to 1.7% of the sample lies in the top ten. Sequenced material: PBMCs. These receptors originate from a young man in good health and CMV-seronegative.

The rearrangement joins TRBV7-2 to TRBJ2-5; TRBD2 is a possible D gene (7 bases). CDR3 length equals 17 residues. Trimming shortened V by 4 bases and J by 4 bases, and 22 bases separated the two germline ends. Germline V gives CDR1 SGHTA, CDR2 FQGNSA. CDR3 nucleotides: TGTGCCAGCAGCTCCCGCAGGGGCGGGTGGGGGGGAGAGACCCAGTACTTC. Translating it yields CASSSRRGGWGGETQYF.

The chain links TRBV7-8 to TRBJ1-4; possible D gene TRBD1, 5 bases. The CDR3 is made up of 15 amino acids. V lost 1 base, J lost 9 bases, and 15 bases lay in between. Germline CDR1 reads SGHVS; CDR2 reads FQNEAQ. CDR3 loop: CASSLEGRAGKKLFF. Here the CDR3 DNA reads TGTGCCAGCAGCTTAGAGGGGCGCGCGGGAAAAAAACTGTTTTTT.

The chain carries TRBV7-9 and TRBJ2-1; 10 positions agree with TRBD2. The CDR3 runs to 16 residues. Germline V lookup: CDR1 SEHNR, CDR2 FQNEAQ (reference sequence). Germline trimming cut 4 bases from V and 8 bases from J; bases unmatched to any gene: 11. In DNA form, the CDR3 reads TGTGCCAGCAGCTCACAAAGCGGGAGGGCCTCCCATGAGCAGTTCTTC. Amino acid sequence: CASSSQSGRASHEQFF.

This clone was picked up a small number of times. Other DNA sequences from this sample encode an identical CDR3 as well. The V gene is TRBV9, the J gene TRBJ2-7, with 7 positions matching TRBD1. J lost 4 bases, V lost 0 bases, and 4 bases had no gene match. CDR3 length: 14 residues. Germline assignment: CDR1 SGDLS and CDR2 YYNGEE. For the CDR3, the DNA is TGTGCCAGCAGCGTAGGACAGGGTACGTACGAGCAGTACTTC. This gives the protein CASSVGQGTYEQYF. The full variable domain, completed using reference TRBV9 and TRBJ2-7, is DSGVTQTPKHLITATGQRVTLRCSPRSGDLSVYWYQQSLDQGLQFLIQYYNGEERAKGNILERFSAQQFPDLHSELNLSSLELGDSALYFCASSVGQGTYEQYFGPGTRLTVT.

CDR3 residues: CASSNGLAGYYNEQFF. The DNA of the CDR3 is TGTGCCAGCAGCAATGGACTAGCGGGGTATTACAATGAGCAGTTCTTC. The gene calls are TRBV5-4 and TRBJ2-1, with 12 bases lining up with TRBD2. After removal of 4 bases from V and 4 bases from J, the junction contained 6 bases not matched to a gene. The CDR3 has 16 residues. Germline values: CDR1 SGHNT, CDR2 YYREEE (reference sequence).

V is TRBV7-8 and J is TRBJ2-7, with 12 bases fitting TRBD1. The CDR3 covers 17 residues. The junction had 4 bases not matched to a gene; V was cut back by 0 bases and J by 1 base. From germline, CDR1 is SGHVS and CDR2 FQNEAQ. The CDR3 reads CASSLAGTGGRSYEQYF. The CDR3 DNA sequence: TGTGCCAGCAGCTTAGCGGGGACAGGGGGCAGGTCCTACGAGCAGTACTTC.

The chain links TRBV2 to TRBJ2-1, with D uncertain. Germline lookup yields CDR1 SNHLY and CDR2 FYNNEI. This CDR3 contains 13 residues. V lost 7 bases and J lost 3, with 10 bases in between. The chain's CDR3 is CASTLGLYNEQFF. Written as DNA, the CDR3 is TGTGCCAGCACTTTGGGCCTCTACAATGAGCAGTTCTTC.

This rearrangement joins TRBV29-1 to TRBJ1-2, with D hard to call. V lost 1 base, J lost 8 bases, and 11 bases lay in between. CDR1 and CDR2 (germline): SQVTM, ANQGSEA. CDR3 length: 12 residues. The CDR3 sequence is CSVEGEPPGYTF. As DNA, the CDR3 is TGCAGCGTTGAAGGAGAACCGCCAGGCTACACCTTC. Supplemented by reference TRBV29-1 and TRBJ1-2, the full variable domain reads SAVISQKPSRDICQRGTSLTIQCQVDSQVTMMFWYRQQPGQSLTLIATANQGSEATYESGFVIDKFPISRPNLTFSTLTVSNMSPEDSSIYLCSVEGEPPGYTFGSGTRLTVV.

The J gene is TRBJ2-1, the V gene TRBV15; TRBD1 might be the D (8 bases). The CDR3 runs 12 residues. V was shortened by 1 base and J by 14 bases, with 12 bases between the two germline ends. The germline CDR1 and CDR2 sequences are LNHNV and YYDKDF (reference sequence). CDR3 sequence: CATSRATGGEFF. The DNA of the CDR3 is TGTGCCACCAGCAGAGCAACAGGGGGGGAGTTCTTC.

This clone has a single count. The gene calls are TRBV27 and TRBJ1-5; weak D call: TRBD1 (6 bases). The CDR3 has 15 amino acids. V lost 5 bases and J lost 0, with 11 bases in between. Germline-derived CDR1 and CDR2 are MNHEY and SMNVEV (reference sequence). The CDR3 here is CASSRTVYSNQPQHF. Here the CDR3 DNA reads TGTGCCAGCAGTCGGACAGTTTATAGCAATCAGCCCCAGCATTTT.

This chain joins TRBV9 and TRBJ1-3; maybe TRBD1 (5 bases). This CDR3 region has 14 residues. Germline CDR1 reads SGDLS; CDR2 reads YYNGEE. V was clipped by 5 bases and J by 0 bases, with 9 bases between them. The CDR3 DNA follows: TGTGCCAGCAGTACAGGCTCCTCTGGAAACACCATATATTTT. Protein: CASSTGSSGNTIYF.

The chain is built from TRBV5-6 and TRBJ1-5; tentatively, D is TRBD1 (6 bases). V was trimmed by 2 bases and J by 3 bases, leaving 12 bases between them. The germline V gene has CDR1 SGHDT and CDR2 YYEEEE. CDR3 length: 15 amino acids. CDR3 nucleotide sequence: TGTGCCAGCAGCTTCTATCGGACAGACAATCAGCCCCAGCATTTT. Translating gives CASSFYRTDNQPQHF.

The chain couples TRBV11-2 to TRBJ2-3, with D maybe TRBD2 (6 bases). The V end lost 2 bases, the J end lost 0 bases, and 9 bases lay between the germline ends. This CDR3 contains 15 residues. Looked up from germline, CDR1 is SGHAT and CDR2 is FQNNGV. The CDR3: CASSLSGSSTDTQYF. CDR3 DNA sequence: TGTGCCAGCAGCTTAAGCGGGTCTAGCACAGATACGCAGTATTTT.

The genes are TRBV25-1 and TRBJ2-4; D is possibly TRBD2 (6 bases). The CDR3 extends over 12 amino acids. In germline, CDR1 is MGHDK, CDR2 SYGVNS. The V end lost 8 bases, the J end lost 8 bases, and 13 bases lay between the germline ends. The CDR3, as DNA: TGTGCCAGCGGAGGGGAGTTGGACATTCAGTACTTC. This sequence encodes CASGGELDIQYF.